This T cell receptor (beta chain) was sequenced for a study of Ad26.COV2.S vaccination and SARS-CoV-2 variants. Study in general: Donor was one of the participants in the Ad26.COV2.S arm of the COV1001 trial. The authors gave Ad26.COV2.S intramuscularly, either once or twice 56 days apart.

Treatment meaning: about 20 received Ad26.COV2.S at low or high dose, single or two shots; five or six received placebo; per-sample allocation not given. Day 63 after the first vaccine or placebo injection was the time point for sampling. Assay: immunoSEQ multiplex PCR; the TCRdb copy retains only in-frame clones and omits some. The sample shows 380,000 or so clones, about four fifths of them seen only once. This specimen consisted of peripheral blood, obtained in a trial of Ad26.COV2.S vaccine versus placebo. This TCR was recovered from a person between 18 and 59 years old who received the Ad26.COV2.S COVID-19 vaccine or a placebo.

The CDR3 DNA reads as TGTGCCAGCAGTGAGGCGGGAGGGTCAGATACGCAGTATTTT. Translated: CASSEAGGSDTQYF. The rearrangement links TRBV6-4 to TRBJ2-3; 9 bases match TRBD2. The CDR3 spans 14 residues. V trimming: 3 bases; J trimming: 4 bases; junction bases outside the gene matches: 2. Germline-derived CDR1 and CDR2 are MRHNA and SNTAGT.